The T cell receptor (beta chain) under discussion was sequenced for a study of blood T cell repertoires in COVID-19. This clone was observed at least ten times. Method: immunoSEQ multiplex PCR; TCRdb's copy keeps in-frame clones and lacks some. The data show approximately 200,000 clones, roughly 80% seen once. The receptor was derived from a human donor in a cohort sampled during active COVID-19. Sequencing was carried out using peripheral blood.

DNA of the CDR3: TGTGCCAGCAGTTTCAATTGGGACAGGAGATGGGGATTTGAAGCTTTCTTT. This codes for CASSFNWDRRWGFEAFF. J is TRBJ1-1 and V is TRBV28; 8 nucleotides match TRBD1. V lost 3 bases to trimming and J lost 7 bases; unmatched junction nucleotides: 16. The CDR3 is 17 residues long. Looked up from germline, CDR1 is MDHEN and CDR2 is SYDVKM.